The 27 T cell receptor beta chains listed next were all sequenced from one sample in a study of blood T cell repertoires in COVID-19. Repertoires were generated with immunoSEQ multiplex PCR, while TCRdb's copy carries only in-frame clones and drops some. The sample consists of about 110,000 clones, roughly 88% of them appearing once. Sequenced: peripheral blood. The receptor source for this set is a human donor in a cohort sampled during active COVID-19.

The V and J genes are TRBV2 and TRBJ1-4, with 10 bases aligning to TRBD1. Unmatched junction bases numbered 8, after V lost 5 bases and J lost 5 bases. Germline lookup yields CDR1 SNHLY and CDR2 FYNNEI. The CDR3 is made up of 16 amino acids. CDR3: CASSWDRGRLNEKLFF. CDR3 sequence (DNA): TGTGCCAGCAGTTGGGACAGGGGCCGTCTAAATGAAAAACTGTTTTTT.

The chain combines TRBV6-5 with TRBJ1-1, with 8 nucleotides matching TRBD1. The CDR3 sequence is 13 residues long. V was pared by 7 bases and J by 7 bases, with 8 bases of the junction left unmatched. Germline CDR1 MNHEY, CDR2 SVGAGI. CDR3 sequence reads: CASTWTGLLEAFF. The CDR3, as DNA: TGTGCCAGCACCTGGACAGGGTTGCTTGAAGCTTTCTTT.

The V and J genes are TRBV7-9 and TRBJ1-1; perhaps TRBD1 as D (5 bases). V lost 5 bases and J 1 base, leaving 20 bases between the germline ends. This CDR3 is built from 17 residues. Looked up from germline, CDR1 is SEHNR and CDR2 is FQNEAQ (reference sequence). DNA for the CDR3: TGTGCCAGCAGCCCCAGACAGAATTCATACGCGAACACTGAAGCTTTCTTT. It codes for CASSPRQNSYANTEAFF.

The rearrangement links TRBV4-1 to TRBJ1-6; no reliable D call. CDR1 is MGHRA, CDR2 YSYEKL, per germline. V lost 2 bases to trimming and J lost 1 base, with 9 bases between them. The CDR3 is 16 residues long. The CDR3 sequence: CASSQPGGSYNSPLHF. CDR3 in DNA: TGCGCCAGCAGCCAACCAGGAGGGTCCTATAATTCACCCCTCCACTTT.

V usage is TRBV3-1 (or the pseudogene TRBV3-2) and J usage is TRBJ1-1; D perhaps matches TRBD1 (6 bases). Germline CDR1 LGHDT, CDR2 YNNKEL (reference sequence). V was pared by 3 bases and J by 3 bases, with 14 bases between. The CDR3 length is 15 residues. As DNA, the CDR3 is TGTGCCAGCAGCCAGACAGGAGCTTACTACACTGAAGCTTTCTTT. Translation: CASSQTGAYYTEAFF.

V and J are TRBV11-3 and TRBJ2-1, with no clear D. The CDR3 loop spans 11 amino acids. Deletions cut 4 bases from V and 9 bases from J, with 7 bases between. Germline V CDR1 and CDR2: SGHNT, YENEEA. CDR3 amino acids: CASSYGVEQFF. In DNA form, the CDR3 reads TGTGCCAGCAGCTACGGAGTTGAGCAGTTCTTC.

V and J are TRBV5-1 and TRBJ2-2; no reliable D call. Germline CDR1 reads SGHRS; CDR2 reads YFSETQ. This CDR3 has 15 amino acids. V was shortened by 5 bases and J by 6 bases, with 17 bases between the two germline ends. CDR3 DNA sequence: TGCGCCAGCAGTTTTGAGAGTTTTGTTGCCGGGGAGCTGTTTTTT. It is translated as CASSFESFVAGELFF.

The rearrangement links TRBV28 to TRBJ1-2; 7 nucleotides agree with TRBD1. This CDR3 is built from 14 residues. Trimming at V came to 6 bases and at J to 7 bases, leaving 11 bases not matched to a gene. Germline V gives CDR1 MDHEN, CDR2 SYDVKM. As DNA, the CDR3 is TGTGCCAGCAGCTCCCAGGGGGAGGACGTTGGCTACACCTTC. Translation gives CASSSQGEDVGYTF.

This clone was found a few times. This chain connects TRBV6-6 to TRBJ2-5, with TRBD1 identical over 9 bases. The V segment lost 5 bases and the J segment 7 bases; nucleotides outside the gene matches: 8. The CDR3 sequence is 14 residues long. Per the germline V gene, CDR1 is MNHNY and CDR2 is SVGAGI (reference sequence). This CDR3 is CASSTGTGPRTQYF. The CDR3 DNA reads TGTGCCAGCAGTACCGGGACAGGGCCCAGGACCCAGTACTTC.

V is TRBV25-1 and J is TRBJ1-4; D call uncertain. The V gene lost 2 bases and the J gene lost 7 bases, with 14 bases spanning the gap. Germline V CDR1 and CDR2: MGHDK, SYGVNS. The CDR3 totals 15 residues. The CDR3 DNA is TGTGCCAGCAGTGAAGACATGGTGAGAAGTGAAAAACTGTTTTTT. This translates into CASSEDMVRSEKLFF.

This chain uses TRBV7-2 with TRBJ2-1, with D maybe TRBD2 (5 bases). The CDR3 extends over 14 amino acids. Germline assignment: CDR1 SGHTA and CDR2 FQGNSA. V was pared by 5 bases and J by 9 bases, with 17 bases between. The CDR3 loop reads CASSALRRVTEQFF. The DNA for the CDR3 is TGTGCCAGCAGCGCCCTTAGGCGGGTCACTGAGCAGTTCTTC.

The V gene is TRBV2, the J gene TRBJ1-1, with a tentative D call TRBD1 (6 bases). The germline CDR1 and CDR2 sequences are SNHLY and FYNNEI. This CDR3 region has 13 residues. Trimming left V 5 bases short and J 1 base short, with 8 bases between. The CDR3 sequence: CASSSQGNTEAFF. The DNA for the CDR3 is TGTGCCAGCAGTTCACAGGGGAACACTGAAGCTTTCTTT.

This sequence joins TRBV9 and TRBJ2-3; 8 bases match TRBD2. V was pared by 5 bases and J by 1 base, with 9 bases of the junction left unmatched. The CDR3 spans 16 residues. Germline V gene sequence: CDR1 SGDLS, CDR2 YYNGEE. CDR3 sequence: CASSNIGGAGTDTQYF. The DNA for the CDR3 is TGTGCCAGCAGTAACATCGGGGGGGCCGGCACAGATACGCAGTATTTT.

This chain connects TRBV28 to TRBJ1-2; D might be TRBD1 (6 bases). Germline V gene sequence: CDR1 MDHEN, CDR2 SYDVKM. Trimming removed 5 bases from V and 3 bases from J, with 13 bases in between. CDR3 size: 14 residues. The CDR3 is CASSPGGAYYGYTF. The CDR3 nucleotides are TGTGCCAGCAGTCCTGGGGGGGCTTACTATGGCTACACCTTC.

The chain carries TRBV7-2 and TRBJ2-1, with D perhaps matching TRBD1 (6 bases). The CDR3 totals 14 residues. From germline, CDR1 is SGHTA and CDR2 FQGNSA. Trimming took 6 bases from V and 3 from J, leaving 12 bases between them. The CDR3 DNA follows: TGTGCCAGCAGGGGGTGGGGGCTCTACAATGAGCAGTTCTTC. Translating gives CASRGWGLYNEQFF.

The gene calls are TRBV7-6 and TRBJ2-1; possibly TRBD1 for D (6 bases). From germline, CDR1 is SGHVS and CDR2 FNYEAQ. The V end was cut by 5 bases, the J end by 1 base, with 12 bases between. This CDR3 spans 15 amino acids. The CDR3: CASSPTGISYNEQFF. Here the CDR3 DNA reads TGTGCCAGCAGCCCAACAGGGATTTCCTACAATGAGCAGTTCTTC. Variable domain in full (rest from reference TRBV7-6 and TRBJ2-1): GAGVSQSPRYKVTKRGQDVALRCDPISGHVSLYWYRQALGQGPEFLTYFNYEAQQDKSGLPNDRFSAERPEGSISTLTIQRTEQRDSAMYRCASSPTGISYNEQFFGPGTRLTVL.

The CDR3 DNA sequence: TGTGCCAGCAGCTCGACAGGGGGATTGGGAGAGACCCAGTACTTC. This encodes CASSSTGGLGETQYF. V gene TRBV5-4 combines with J gene TRBJ2-5; 9 bases line up with TRBD1. Per the germline V gene, CDR1 is SGHNT and CDR2 is YYREEE (reference sequence). The CDR3 is 15 residues long. The J segment lost 4 bases and the V segment lost 3 bases, leaving 7 bases of the junction unmatched.

The V and J genes are TRBV6-1 and TRBJ2-3, with D uncertain. The V and J ends lost 0 bases and 0 bases respectively, with 10 bases between them. CDR3 length: 16 residues. Germline lookup yields CDR1 MNHNS and CDR2 SASEGT. The CDR3 region has the DNA TGTGCCAGCAGTGAAGCACAGACCCCTAGCACAGATACGCAGTATTTT. This sequence encodes CASSEAQTPSTDTQYF.

The chain employs TRBV6-5 and TRBJ1-3; TRBD1 matches 7 bases. The CDR3 runs to 15 residues. From germline, CDR1 is MNHEY and CDR2 SVGAGI. The ends lost 6 bases at V and 0 bases at J; junction bases unmatched: 5. CDR3 nucleotide sequence: TGTGCCAGCAGAAGGGACAGATACTCTGGAAACACCATATATTTT. This translates into CASRRDRYSGNTIYF.

The CDR3 DNA follows: TGTGCCAGCAGCTCCGTGGCCAAAGAGACCCAGTACTTC. It specifies CASSSVAKETQYF. V and J are TRBV5-4 and TRBJ2-5; D remains ambiguous. Germline-derived CDR1 and CDR2 are SGHNT and YYREEE (reference sequence). The CDR3 has 13 residues. V was shortened by 3 bases and J by 3 bases, with 9 bases between the two germline ends. Supplemented by reference TRBV5-4 and TRBJ2-5, the full variable domain reads ETGVTQSPTHLIKTRGQQVTLRCSSQSGHNTVSWYQQALGQGPQFIFQYYREEENGRGNFPPRFSGLQFPNYSSELNVNALELDDSALYLCASSSVAKETQYFGPGTRLLVL.

The chain carries TRBV19 and TRBJ1-5; 7 bases line up with TRBD1. Trimming at V came to 10 bases and at J to 3 bases, leaving 18 bases not matched to a gene. The CDR3 length is 17 residues. Germline V gene sequence: CDR1 LNHDA, CDR2 SQIVND (reference sequence). CDR3: CATSYPLGQWDNQPQHF. The DNA of the CDR3 is TGTGCCACCTCTTACCCCCTGGGACAGTGGGACAATCAGCCCCAGCATTTT.

The genes are TRBV29-1 and TRBJ1-2; weak D call: TRBD1 (5 bases). The germline V and J ends were trimmed by 0 bases and 0 bases, with 11 bases remaining between them. Germline V gene data show CDR1 as SQVTM and CDR2 as ANQGSEA. The CDR3 contains 15 residues. For the CDR3, the DNA is TGCAGCGTTGAAGACGTCGGACAAGCTAACTATGGCTACACCTTC. The encoded protein is CSVEDVGQANYGYTF.

This chain uses TRBV11-3 with TRBJ2-7, with D tentatively TRBD1 (6 bases). This CDR3 spans 13 amino acids. CDR1 and CDR2 (germline): SGHNT, YENEEA. V gave up 4 bases and J gave up 3 bases, with 10 bases separating them. Here the CDR3 DNA reads TGTGCCAGCAGCTCCCGGGACAACTACGAGCAGTACTTC. Amino acid sequence: CASSSRDNYEQYF.

The chain links TRBV5-4 to TRBJ2-7; 9 bases are shared with TRBD1. CDR1 SGHNT and CDR2 YYREEE come from the germline V gene (reference sequence). This CDR3 has 15 amino acids. J was trimmed by 5 bases and V by 5 bases; bases with no gene match: 11. CDR3 DNA sequence: TGTGCCAGCAGACGAGGGGGCGGACAGGGGAACGAGCAGTACTTC. Its protein product is CASRRGGGQGNEQYF.

This chain connects TRBV5-6 to TRBJ1-6, with 8 bases lining up with TRBD1. The CDR3 consists of 18 residues. Trimming cost V 0 bases and J 9 bases; bases outside gene matches: 14. CDR1 SGHDT and CDR2 YYEEEE come from the germline V gene. The CDR3: CASSLGGRPGGASSPLHF. DNA of the CDR3: TGTGCCAGCAGCTTGGGAGGAAGGCCAGGGGGCGCTTCTTCACCCCTCCACTTT. The full variable domain, completed using reference TRBV5-6 and TRBJ1-6, is DAGVTQSPTHLIKTRGQQVTLRCSPKSGHDTVSWYQQALGQGPQFIFQYYEEEERQRGNFPDRFSGHQFPNYSSELNVNALLLGDSALYLCASSLGGRPGGASSPLHFGNGTRLTVT.

This chain uses TRBV7-9 with TRBJ1-1; 7 nucleotides agree with TRBD1. Per the germline V gene, CDR1 is SEHNR and CDR2 is FQNEAQ (reference sequence). The CDR3 covers 14 residues. V was pared by 8 bases and J by 5 bases, with 11 bases of the junction left unmatched. In nucleotides, the CDR3 is TGTGCCAGCGGGTTGATGACAGGGCGAACTGAAGCTTTCTTT. This gives the protein CASGLMTGRTEAFF.

The chain joins TRBV7-8 to TRBJ2-2; a possible D gene is TRBD2 (6 bases). Germline values: CDR1 SGHVS, CDR2 FQNEAQ. V was cut by 6 bases and J by 5 bases, with 13 bases left in between. CDR3 length: 14 residues. CDR3 amino acids: CASSLRDFTGELFF. The CDR3, as DNA: TGTGCCAGCAGTCTCCGGGACTTTACCGGGGAGCTGTTTTTT.